This T cell receptor beta chain derives from a study of T cell responses to AZD1222 COVID-19 vaccine. Profiled with immunoSEQ multiplex PCR; TCRdb holds only in-frame clones, not every one. The table records under 200,000 clones, 88% of them present only once. Germline CDR1 reads DFQATT; CDR2 reads SNEGSKA (reference sequence). This CDR3 is 11 amino acids long. Trimming removed 6 bases at V and 0 bases at J, with 5 bases between. The origin of this receptor is an adult who received the AZD1222 COVID-19 vaccine. The starting material was peripheral blood, obtained 28 days after the second AZD1222 dose. The chain is built from TRBV20-1 and TRBJ1-1; D not certain. Here the CDR3 reads CSAILNTEAFF. In DNA, the CDR3 is TGCAGTGCGATCCTGAACACTGAAGCTTTCTTT.